One TCR beta chain is described in this entry. Its antigen is not identified. The PCR made use of 60 Vbeta and 13 Jbeta primers. The table came from immunoSEQ multiplex PCR; TCRdb's copy has only in-frame clones and leaves some out. The sample lists about 150,000 clones, 77% occurring once. These data belong to a study of cytomegalovirus exposure and HLA in healthy donors. General study findings and limits: It was reported that the classifier diagnosed cytomegalovirus status with high specificity and sensitivity in both the original and validation cohorts.

The J segment lost 2 bases and the V segment lost 6 bases, leaving 9 bases of the junction unmatched. The CDR3 has 16 amino acids. The V gene's germline CDR1 is MNHEY and CDR2 SMNVEV (reference sequence). The TCR was taken from a male donor in good health and CMV-seronegative. The genes are TRBV27 and TRBJ2-7; 11 nucleotides align to TRBD2. Specimen: PBMCs. CDR3 in amino acids: CASRRLAGSTTYEQYF. CDR3 coding DNA: TGTGCCAGCAGGAGACTAGCGGGGAGTACAACCTACGAGCAGTACTTC.